This T cell receptor beta chain was captured in a study of chemoradiotherapy in HPV16-positive cancers. The protocol was immunoSEQ multiplex PCR, while the TCRdb copy is restricted to in-frame clones and leaves out a portion. The sample consists of about 68,000 clones, around nine tenths of them appearing once. Germline assignment: CDR1 MGHRA and CDR2 YSYEKL. After removal of 1 base from V and 7 bases from J, the junction contained 9 bases not matched to a gene. This CDR3 is 16 amino acids long. The V call is TRBV4-1, the J call TRBJ2-1; 8 bases are a match to TRBD2. The source is a human donor with HPV-associated anogenital cancer. This material consisted of blood, taken from a patient who underwent chemoradiotherapy. CDR3 sequence (DNA): TGCGCCAGCAGCCAAGTTAGTAGCGGGGCCGCAAATGAGCAGTTCTTC. It encodes CASSQVSSGAANEQFF.